This record concerns one T cell receptor (beta chain) sequence. The CDR3 covers 16 residues. V shed 5 bases, J shed 8 bases, and the junction held 11 bases outside the gene matches. Per germline, CDR1 SGHTA and CDR2 FQGNSA. This specimen comes from a study of blood T cell repertoires in COVID-19. Study as a whole: Italy, Spain and the United States were the sources of the convalescent and acute COVID-19 samples. T cells, B-cell-depleted T cells, or PBMCs supplied cDNA or gDNA.

Per the study methods: Estimated nucleated cell counts came from reference gene primer amplification. The assay was immunoSEQ multiplex PCR, and TCRdb's table has in-frame clones only and misses some. D and trimming were read from the DNA, whereas the V and J calls and clone size are those reported in that table. In the table there are about 98,000 clones, approximately 92% of which are singletons. The sequenced sample consisted of peripheral blood. This sequence joins TRBV7-2 and TRBJ2-4; 11 bases fit TRBD1. The receptor was derived from a man younger than 35 with acute or convalescent COVID-19. CDR3 DNA sequence: TGTGCCAGCAGCCTCTGGACAGGGGGCGCCGGGGACATTCAGTACTTC. This codes for CASSLWTGGAGDIQYF.